The sequence of this T cell receptor beta chain was determined in a study of T cell responses to AZD1222 COVID-19 vaccine. Germline CDR1 and CDR2: MNHNS and SASEGT. CDR3 length: 16 amino acids. V lost 3 bases and J lost 3, with 18 bases in between. The assay was immunoSEQ multiplex PCR, and TCRdb's table has in-frame clones only and misses some. The data contain roughly 150,000 clones, about 91% of them singletons. The specimen comprised peripheral blood, sampled on day 0 of AZD1222 vaccination. This TCR derives from an adult in good health. The rearrangement links TRBV6-1 to TRBJ2-7; D perhaps matches TRBD2 (7 bases). CDR3 nucleotides: TGTGCCAGCAGTGACACCTGGGGGGGCCGCAGCTACGAGCAGTACTTC. Translation: CASSDTWGGRSYEQYF.